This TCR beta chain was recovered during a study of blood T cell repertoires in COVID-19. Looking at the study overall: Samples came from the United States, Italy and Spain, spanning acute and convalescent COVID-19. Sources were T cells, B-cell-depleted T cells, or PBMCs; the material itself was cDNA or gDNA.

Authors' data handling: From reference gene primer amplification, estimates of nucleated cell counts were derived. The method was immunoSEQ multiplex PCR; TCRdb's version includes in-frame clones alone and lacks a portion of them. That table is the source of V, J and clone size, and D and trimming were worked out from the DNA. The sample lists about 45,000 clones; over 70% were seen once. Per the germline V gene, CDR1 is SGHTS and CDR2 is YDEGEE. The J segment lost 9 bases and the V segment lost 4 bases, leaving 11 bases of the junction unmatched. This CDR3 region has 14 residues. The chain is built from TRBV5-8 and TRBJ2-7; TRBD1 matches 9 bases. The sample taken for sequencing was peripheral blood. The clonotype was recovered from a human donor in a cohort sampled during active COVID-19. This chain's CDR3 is CASSLRGTGGRQYF. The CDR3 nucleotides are TGTGCCAGCAGCCTTCGGGGTACAGGGGGCAGGCAGTACTTC.